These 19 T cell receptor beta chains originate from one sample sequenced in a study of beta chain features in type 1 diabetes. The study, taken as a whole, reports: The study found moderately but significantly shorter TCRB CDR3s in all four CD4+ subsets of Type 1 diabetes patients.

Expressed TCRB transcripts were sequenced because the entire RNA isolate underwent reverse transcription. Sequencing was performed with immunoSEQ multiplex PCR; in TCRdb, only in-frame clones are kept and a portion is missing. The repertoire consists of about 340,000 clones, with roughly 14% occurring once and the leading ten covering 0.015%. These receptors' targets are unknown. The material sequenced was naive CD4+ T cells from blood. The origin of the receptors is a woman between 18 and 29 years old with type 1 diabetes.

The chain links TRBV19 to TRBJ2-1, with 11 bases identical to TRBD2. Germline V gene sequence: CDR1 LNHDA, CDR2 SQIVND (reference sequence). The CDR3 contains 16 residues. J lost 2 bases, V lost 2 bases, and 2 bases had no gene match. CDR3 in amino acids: CASSIIAGGPYNEQFF. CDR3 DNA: TGTGCCAGTAGTATAATAGCGGGAGGGCCCTACAATGAGCAGTTCTTC.

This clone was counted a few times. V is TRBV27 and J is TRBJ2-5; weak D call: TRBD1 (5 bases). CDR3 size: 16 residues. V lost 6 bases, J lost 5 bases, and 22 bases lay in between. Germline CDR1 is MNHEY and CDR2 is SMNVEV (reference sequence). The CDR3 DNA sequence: TGTGCCAGCAGCCCTAGTGGAAGGGGTGGTGGGGAGACCCAGTACTTC. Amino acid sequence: CASSPSGRGGGETQYF.

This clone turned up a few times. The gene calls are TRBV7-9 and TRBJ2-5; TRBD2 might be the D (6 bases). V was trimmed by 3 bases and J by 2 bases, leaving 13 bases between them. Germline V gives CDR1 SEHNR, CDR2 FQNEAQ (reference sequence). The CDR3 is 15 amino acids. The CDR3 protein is CASSFVGREQETQYF. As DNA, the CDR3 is TGTGCCAGCAGCTTTGTCGGGAGAGAACAAGAGACCCAGTACTTC.

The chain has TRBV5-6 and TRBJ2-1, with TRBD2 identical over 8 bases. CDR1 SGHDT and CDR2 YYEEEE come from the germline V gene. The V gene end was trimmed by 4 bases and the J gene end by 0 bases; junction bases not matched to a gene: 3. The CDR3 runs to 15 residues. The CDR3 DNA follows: TGTGCCAGCAGCCCCGGGACTAGCTCCTACAATGAGCAGTTCTTC. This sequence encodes CASSPGTSSYNEQFF.

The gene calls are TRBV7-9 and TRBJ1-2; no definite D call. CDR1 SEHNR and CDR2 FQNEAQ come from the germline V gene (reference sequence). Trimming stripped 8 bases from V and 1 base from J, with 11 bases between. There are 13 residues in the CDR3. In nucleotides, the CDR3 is TGTGCCAGCGCGGGAGCGGGTAACTATGGCTACACCTTC. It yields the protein CASAGAGNYGYTF.

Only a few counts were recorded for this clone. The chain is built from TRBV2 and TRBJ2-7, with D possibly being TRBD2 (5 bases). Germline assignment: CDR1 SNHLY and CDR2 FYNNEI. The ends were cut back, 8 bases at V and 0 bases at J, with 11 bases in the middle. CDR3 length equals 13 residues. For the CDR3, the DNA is TGTGCCAGCCGGGAACCTTCCTCCTACGAGCAGTACGTC. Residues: CASREPSSYEQYV.

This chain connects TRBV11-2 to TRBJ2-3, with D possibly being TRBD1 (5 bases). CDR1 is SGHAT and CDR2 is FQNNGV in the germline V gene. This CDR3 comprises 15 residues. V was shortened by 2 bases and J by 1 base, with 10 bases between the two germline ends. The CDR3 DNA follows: TGTGCCAGCAGCTTAAACAGGCTGGGCACAGATACGCAGTATTTT. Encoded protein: CASSLNRLGTDTQYF.

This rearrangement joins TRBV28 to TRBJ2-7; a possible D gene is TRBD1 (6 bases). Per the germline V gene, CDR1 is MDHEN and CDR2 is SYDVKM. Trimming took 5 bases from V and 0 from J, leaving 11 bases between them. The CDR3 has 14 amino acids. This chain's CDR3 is CASSRQDNSYEQYF. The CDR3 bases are TGTGCCAGCAGTAGACAGGACAACTCCTACGAGCAGTACTTC. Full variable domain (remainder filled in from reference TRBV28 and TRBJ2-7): DVKVTQSSRYLVKRTGEKVFLECVQDMDHENMFWYRQDPGLGLRLIYFSYDVKMKEKGDIPEGYSVSREKKERFSLILESASTNQTSMYLCASSRQDNSYEQYFGPGTRLTVT.

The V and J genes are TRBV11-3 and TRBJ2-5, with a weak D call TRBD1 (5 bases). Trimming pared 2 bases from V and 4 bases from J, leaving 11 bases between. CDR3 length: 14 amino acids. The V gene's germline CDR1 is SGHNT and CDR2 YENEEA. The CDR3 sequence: CASSLNGHRETQYF. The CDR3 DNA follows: TGTGCCAGCAGCTTAAATGGACATCGAGAGACCCAGTACTTC.

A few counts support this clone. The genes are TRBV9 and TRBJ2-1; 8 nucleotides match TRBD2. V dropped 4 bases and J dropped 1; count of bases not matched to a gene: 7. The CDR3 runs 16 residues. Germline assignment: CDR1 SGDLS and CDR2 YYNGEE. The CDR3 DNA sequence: TGTGCCAGCAGCCCCCGATTAGCGGGATCCTACAATGAGCAGTTCTTC. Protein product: CASSPRLAGSYNEQFF.

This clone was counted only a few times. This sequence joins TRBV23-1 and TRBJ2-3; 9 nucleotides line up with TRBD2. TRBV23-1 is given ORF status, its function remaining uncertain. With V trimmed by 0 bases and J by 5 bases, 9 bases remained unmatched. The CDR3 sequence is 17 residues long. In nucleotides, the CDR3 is TGCGCCAGCAGTCAATCGGGGCGGGAGGGCCTTGTAGATACGCAGTATTTT. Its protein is CASSQSGREGLVDTQYF.

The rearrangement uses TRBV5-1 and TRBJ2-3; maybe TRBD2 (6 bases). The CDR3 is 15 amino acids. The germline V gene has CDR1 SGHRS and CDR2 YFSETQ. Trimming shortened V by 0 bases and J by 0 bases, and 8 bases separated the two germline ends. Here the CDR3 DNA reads TGCGCCAGCAGCTTGGGGCGGGGTAGCACAGATACGCAGTATTTT. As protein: CASSLGRGSTDTQYF. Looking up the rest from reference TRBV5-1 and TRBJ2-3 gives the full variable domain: KAGVTQTPRYLIKTRGQQVTLSCSPISGHRSVSWYQQTPGQGLQFLFEYFSETQRNKGNFPGRFSGRQFSNSRSEMNVSTLELGDSALYLCASSLGRGSTDTQYFGPGTRLTVL.

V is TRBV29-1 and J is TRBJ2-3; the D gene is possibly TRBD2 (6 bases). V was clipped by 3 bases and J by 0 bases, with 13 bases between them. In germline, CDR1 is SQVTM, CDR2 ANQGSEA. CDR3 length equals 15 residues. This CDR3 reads CSVEERAGSTDTQYF. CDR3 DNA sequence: TGCAGCGTTGAGGAACGGGCGGGAAGCACAGATACGCAGTATTTT.

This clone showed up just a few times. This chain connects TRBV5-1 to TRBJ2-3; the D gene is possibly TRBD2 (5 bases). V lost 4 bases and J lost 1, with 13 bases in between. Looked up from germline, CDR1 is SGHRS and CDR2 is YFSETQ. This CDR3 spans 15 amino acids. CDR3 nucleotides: TGCGCCAGCAGCCGAAATACGGAGGGCACAGATACGCAGTATTTT. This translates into CASSRNTEGTDTQYF.

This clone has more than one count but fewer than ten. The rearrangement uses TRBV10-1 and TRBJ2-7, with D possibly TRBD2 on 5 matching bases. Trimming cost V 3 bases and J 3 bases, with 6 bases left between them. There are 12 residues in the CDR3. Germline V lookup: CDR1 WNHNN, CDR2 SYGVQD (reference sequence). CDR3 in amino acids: CASSELVYEQYF. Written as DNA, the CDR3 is TGCGCCAGCAGTGAACTAGTCTACGAGCAGTACTTC.

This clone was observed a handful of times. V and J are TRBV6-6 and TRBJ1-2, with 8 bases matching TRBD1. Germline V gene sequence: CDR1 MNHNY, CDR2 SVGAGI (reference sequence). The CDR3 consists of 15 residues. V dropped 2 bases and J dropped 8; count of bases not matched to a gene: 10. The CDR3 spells CASSYPDRGRGGYTF. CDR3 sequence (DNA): TGTGCCAGCAGTTACCCTGACAGGGGTCGTGGAGGCTACACCTTC.

CDR3 coding DNA: TGTGCCAGCAGCTCTCGTGGGGGGCAAGAGACCCAGTACTTC. The encoded protein is CASSSRGGQETQYF. The chain is built from TRBV11-2 and TRBJ2-5; a possible D gene is TRBD2 (6 bases). Germline CDR1 reads SGHAT; CDR2 reads FQNNGV. The CDR3 is 14 residues long. Trimming shortened V by 4 bases and J by 2 bases, and 11 bases separated the two germline ends.

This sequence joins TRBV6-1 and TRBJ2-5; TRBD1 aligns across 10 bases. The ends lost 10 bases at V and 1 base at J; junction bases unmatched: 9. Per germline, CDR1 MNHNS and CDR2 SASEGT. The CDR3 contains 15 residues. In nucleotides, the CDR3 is TGTGCCACCATTGACGGACAGGGGGTCCAAGAGACCCAGTACTTC. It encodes CATIDGQGVQETQYF.

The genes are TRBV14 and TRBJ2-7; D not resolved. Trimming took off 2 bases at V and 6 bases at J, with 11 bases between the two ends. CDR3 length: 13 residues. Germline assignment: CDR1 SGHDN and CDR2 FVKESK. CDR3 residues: CASSQSIAGEQYV. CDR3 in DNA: TGTGCCAGCAGCCAATCGATAGCTGGCGAGCAGTACGTC.